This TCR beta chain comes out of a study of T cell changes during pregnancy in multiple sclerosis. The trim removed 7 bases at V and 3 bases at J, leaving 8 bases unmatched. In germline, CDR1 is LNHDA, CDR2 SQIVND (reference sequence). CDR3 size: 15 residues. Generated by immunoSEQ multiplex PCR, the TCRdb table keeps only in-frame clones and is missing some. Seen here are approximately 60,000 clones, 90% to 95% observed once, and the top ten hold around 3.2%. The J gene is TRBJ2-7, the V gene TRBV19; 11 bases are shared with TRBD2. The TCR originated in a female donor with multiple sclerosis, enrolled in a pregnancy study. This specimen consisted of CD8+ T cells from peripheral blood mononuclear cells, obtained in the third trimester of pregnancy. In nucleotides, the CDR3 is TGTGCCAGTACCCATCGACTAGCGGGATACTACGAGCAGTACTTC. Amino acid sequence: CASTHRLAGYYEQYF.